This T cell receptor beta chain was identified during a study of blood T cells in healthy people across ages. Primed by a sample-barcoded 5' primer and a J-beta primer mix, a second PCR proceeded for about 7 to 11 cycles. TCRdb recomputed calls from the 5' RACE reads with MiXCR, one row per CDR3 protein. The sample includes almost 1 million distinct CDR3 sequences, about 53% of them seen just once. V dropped 2 bases and J dropped 2 bases, with 13 bases sitting between them. Germline V CDR1 and CDR2: SGHTA, FQGNSA. The CDR3 runs to 15 residues. This sequence was found in a woman in her sixties in good health. The specimen was blood. The chain carries TRBV7-2 and TRBJ2-7, with D unclear. This CDR3 is CASSLPQTVPYEQYF. In DNA, the CDR3 is TGTGCCAGCAGCTTACCCCAGACTGTTCCCTACGAGCAGTACTTC.